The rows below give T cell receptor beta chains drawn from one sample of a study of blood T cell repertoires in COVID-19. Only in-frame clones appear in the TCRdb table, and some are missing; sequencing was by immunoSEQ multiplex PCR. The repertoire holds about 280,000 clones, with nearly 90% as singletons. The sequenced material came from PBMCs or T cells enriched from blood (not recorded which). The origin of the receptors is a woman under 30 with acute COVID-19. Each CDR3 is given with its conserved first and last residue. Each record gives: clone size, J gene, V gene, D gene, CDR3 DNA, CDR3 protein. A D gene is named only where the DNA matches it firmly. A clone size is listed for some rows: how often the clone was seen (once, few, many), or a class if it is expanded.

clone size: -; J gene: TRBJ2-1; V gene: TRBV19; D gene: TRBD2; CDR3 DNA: TGTGCCAGTAGTATCGTCGGACTAGCAAATGAGCAGTTCTTC; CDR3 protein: CASSIVGLANEQFF
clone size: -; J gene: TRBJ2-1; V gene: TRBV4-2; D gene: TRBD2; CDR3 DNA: TGTGCCAGCAGCCAAGGGGCTAGCGGGCTCTACAATGAGCAGTTCTTC; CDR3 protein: CASSQGASGLYNEQFF
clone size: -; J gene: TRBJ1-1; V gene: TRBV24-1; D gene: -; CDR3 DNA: TGTGCCACCAGGGACAGACTGAACACTGAAGCTTTCTTT; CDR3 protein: CATRDRLNTEAFF
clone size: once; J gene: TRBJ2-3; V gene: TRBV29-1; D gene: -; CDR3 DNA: TGCAGCGTTAATGAAAGGACTAGCACAGATACGCAGTATTTT; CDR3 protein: CSVNERTSTDTQYF
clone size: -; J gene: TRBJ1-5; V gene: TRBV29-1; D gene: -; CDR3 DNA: TGCAGCGTTGGACCGGACACTAATCAGCCCCAGCATTTT; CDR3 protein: CSVGPDTNQPQHF
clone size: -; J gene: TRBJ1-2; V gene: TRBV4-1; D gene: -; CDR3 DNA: TGCGCCAGCAGCCAGGAGCGGACAGATCTCTATGGCTACACCTTC; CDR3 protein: CASSQERTDLYGYTF
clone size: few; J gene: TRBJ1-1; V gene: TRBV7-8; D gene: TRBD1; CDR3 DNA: TGTGCCAGCAGCTTAGGGACAGGGAGGGGGAACACTGAAGCTTTCTTT; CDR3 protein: CASSLGTGRGNTEAFF
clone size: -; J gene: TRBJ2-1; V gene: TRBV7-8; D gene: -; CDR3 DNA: TGTGCCAGCAGCTTAGTGCCGGGAGATGAGCAGTTCTTC; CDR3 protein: CASSLVPGDEQFF
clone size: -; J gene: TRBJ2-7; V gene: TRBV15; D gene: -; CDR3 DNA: TGTGCCACCAGCAGAGATCCCCAGGGCGAGCAGTACTTC; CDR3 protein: CATSRDPQGEQYF
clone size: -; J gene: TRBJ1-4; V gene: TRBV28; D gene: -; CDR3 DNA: TGTGCCAGCAGTTTGCTGGCTCGAGAAAAACTGTTTTTT; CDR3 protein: CASSLLAREKLFF
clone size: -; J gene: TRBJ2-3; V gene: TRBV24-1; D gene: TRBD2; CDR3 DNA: TGTGCCACCAACCGCGGGAGCGGGCCGGCCGCAGATACGCAGTATTTT; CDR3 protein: CATNRGSGPAADTQYF
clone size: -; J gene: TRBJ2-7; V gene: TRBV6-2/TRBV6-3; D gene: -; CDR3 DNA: TGTGCCAGCAGTACAGGAGTCTACGAGCAGTACTTC; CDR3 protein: CASSTGVYEQYF
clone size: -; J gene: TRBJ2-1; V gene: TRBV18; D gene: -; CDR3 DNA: TGTGCCAGCTCAGCCAGGGTTGGTGAGCAGTTCTTC; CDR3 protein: CASSARVGEQFF
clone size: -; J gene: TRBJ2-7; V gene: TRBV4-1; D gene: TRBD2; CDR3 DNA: TGCGCCAGCAGAGAACGGGGCGGGGGAAATTACGAGCAGTACTTC; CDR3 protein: CASRERGGGNYEQYF
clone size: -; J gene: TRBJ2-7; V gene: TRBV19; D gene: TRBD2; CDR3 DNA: TGTGCCAGTAGTAAGATTGCGGGAGGGCCCTACGAGCAGTACTTC; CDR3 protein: CASSKIAGGPYEQYF
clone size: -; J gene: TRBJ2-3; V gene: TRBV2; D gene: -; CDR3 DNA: TGTGCCAGCAGTCGGAGTACAGATACGCAGTATTTT; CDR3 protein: CASSRSTDTQYF
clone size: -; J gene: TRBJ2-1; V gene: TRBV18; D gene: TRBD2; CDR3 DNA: TGTGCCAGCTCACCGGACCCGAAAGCGGGAGGGTTGATTAATGAGCAGTTCTTC; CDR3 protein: CASSPDPKAGGLINEQFF
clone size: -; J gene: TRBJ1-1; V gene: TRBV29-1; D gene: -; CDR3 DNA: TGCAGCGTGGGCACAGGGAACACTGAAGCTTTCTTT; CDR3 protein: CSVGTGNTEAFF
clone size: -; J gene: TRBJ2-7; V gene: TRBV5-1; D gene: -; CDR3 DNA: TGCGCCAGCCGAATCCCGGGGGCCTACGAGCAGTACTTC; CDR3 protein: CASRIPGAYEQYF
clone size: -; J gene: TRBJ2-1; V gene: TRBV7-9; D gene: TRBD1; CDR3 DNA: TGTGCCAGCACCCGCACAGGGGGCACCCACAATGAGCAGTTCTTC; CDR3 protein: CASTRTGGTHNEQFF
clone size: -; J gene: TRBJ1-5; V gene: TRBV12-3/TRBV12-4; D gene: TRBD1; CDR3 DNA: TGTGCCAGCAGTTTCAGGGGGCGGCAGCCCCAGCATTTT; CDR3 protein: CASSFRGRQPQHF
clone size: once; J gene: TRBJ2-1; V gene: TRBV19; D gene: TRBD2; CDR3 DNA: TGTGCCAGTAGTTCAAATCTAGCGGGAGATTCACAGGAGCAGTTCTTC; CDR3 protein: CASSSNLAGDSQEQFF
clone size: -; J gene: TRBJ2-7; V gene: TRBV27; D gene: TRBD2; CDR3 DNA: TGTGCCAGCAGTGCGACTAGCGGGAGTCCCGAGCAGTACTTC; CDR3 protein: CASSATSGSPEQYF
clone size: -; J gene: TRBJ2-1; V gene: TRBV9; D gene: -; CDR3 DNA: TGTGCCAGCAGCGTAGACCCAGGCCATGAGCAGTTCTTC; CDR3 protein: CASSVDPGHEQFF
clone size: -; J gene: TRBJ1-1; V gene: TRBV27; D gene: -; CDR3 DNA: TGTGCCAGCAGTTTATCACAGGTTATGAACACTGAAGCTTTCTTT; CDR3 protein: CASSLSQVMNTEAFF
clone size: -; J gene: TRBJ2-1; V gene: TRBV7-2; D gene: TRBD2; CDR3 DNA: TGTGCCAGCAGCTTAAGGGGGACTAGCGGGAGGGGTTCCTACAATGAGCAGTTCTTC; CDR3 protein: CASSLRGTSGRGSYNEQFF
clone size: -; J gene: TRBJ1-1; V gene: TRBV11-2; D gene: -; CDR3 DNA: TGTGCCAGCAGGTTAGCTGGCTTCAACACTGAAGCTTTCTTT; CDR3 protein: CASRLAGFNTEAFF
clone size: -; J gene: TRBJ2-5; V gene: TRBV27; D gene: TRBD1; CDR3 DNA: TGTGCCAGCAGTTCAACCAGCGCCAGGGACAGGGGGGAGACCCAGTACTTC; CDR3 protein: CASSSTSARDRGETQYF
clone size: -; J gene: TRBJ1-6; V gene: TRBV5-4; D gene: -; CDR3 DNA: TGTGCCAGCAGCTTGCTTCCAGGAGGCAGGAGCTCCTATAATTCACCCCTCCACTTT; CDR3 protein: CASSLLPGGRSSYNSPLHF
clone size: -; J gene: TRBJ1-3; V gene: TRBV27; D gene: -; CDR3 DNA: TGTGCCAGCAGTTCGAGCGGGGCCGCCTCTGGAAACACCATATATTTT; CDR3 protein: CASSSSGAASGNTIYF
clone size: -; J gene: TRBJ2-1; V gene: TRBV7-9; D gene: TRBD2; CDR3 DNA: TGTGCCAGCAGCCGTTTGTTAGCGGGAGATGAGCAGTTCTTC; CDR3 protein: CASSRLLAGDEQFF